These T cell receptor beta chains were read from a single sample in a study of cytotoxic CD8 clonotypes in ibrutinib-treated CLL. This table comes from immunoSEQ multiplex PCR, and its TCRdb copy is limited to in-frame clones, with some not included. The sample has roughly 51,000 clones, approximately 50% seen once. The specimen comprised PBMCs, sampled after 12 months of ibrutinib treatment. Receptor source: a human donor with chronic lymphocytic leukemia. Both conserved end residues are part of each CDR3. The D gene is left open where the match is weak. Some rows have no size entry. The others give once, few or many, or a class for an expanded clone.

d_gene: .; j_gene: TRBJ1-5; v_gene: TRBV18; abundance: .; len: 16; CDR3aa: CASSSSTAYSNQPQHF; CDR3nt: TGTGCCAGCTCATCGTCGACAGCCTATAGCAATCAGCCCCAGCATTTT
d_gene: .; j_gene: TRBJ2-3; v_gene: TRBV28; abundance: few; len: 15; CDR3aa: CASSLGSDNTDTQYF; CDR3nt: TGTGCCAGCAGTTTAGGGTCGGACAATACAGATACGCAGTATTTT
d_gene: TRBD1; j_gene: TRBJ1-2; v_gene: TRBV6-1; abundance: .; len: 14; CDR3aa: CASRAGQASYGYTF; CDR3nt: TGTGCCAGCAGGGCGGGACAGGCGTCCTATGGCTACACCTTC
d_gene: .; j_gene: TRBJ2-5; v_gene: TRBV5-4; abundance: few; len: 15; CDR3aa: CASSSPGVGQETQYF; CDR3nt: TGTGCCAGCTCTTCTCCGGGGGTGGGGCAAGAGACCCAGTACTTC
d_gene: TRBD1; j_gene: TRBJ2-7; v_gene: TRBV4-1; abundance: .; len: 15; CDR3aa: CASSQGTGASYEQYF; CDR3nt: TGCGCCAGCAGCCAAGGTACAGGGGCCTCCTACGAGCAGTACTTC
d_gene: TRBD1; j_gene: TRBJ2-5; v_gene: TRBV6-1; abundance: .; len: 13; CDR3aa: CASRRTGVETQYF; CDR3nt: TGTGCCAGCAGGAGGACAGGGGTAGAGACCCAGTACTTC
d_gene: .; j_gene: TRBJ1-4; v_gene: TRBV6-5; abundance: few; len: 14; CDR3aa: CASRSQGIREKLFF; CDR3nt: TGTGCCAGCCGCTCCCAGGGGATTCGGGAAAAACTGTTTTTT
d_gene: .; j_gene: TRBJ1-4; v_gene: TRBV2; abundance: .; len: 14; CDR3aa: CASRARSTNEKLFF; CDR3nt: TGTGCCAGCAGGGCCCGGTCGACTAATGAAAAACTGTTTTTT
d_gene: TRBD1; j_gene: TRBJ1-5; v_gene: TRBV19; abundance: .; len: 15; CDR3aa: CASTNPGQSNQPQHF; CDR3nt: TGTGCCAGTACCAACCCGGGACAGAGCAATCAGCCCCAGCATTTT
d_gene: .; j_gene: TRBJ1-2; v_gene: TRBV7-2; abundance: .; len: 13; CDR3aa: CASSLSRENGYTF; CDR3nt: TGTGCCAGCAGCTTAAGCAGGGAGAATGGCTACACCTTC
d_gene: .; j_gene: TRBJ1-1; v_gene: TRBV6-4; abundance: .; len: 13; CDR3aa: CASSQDGFTEAFF; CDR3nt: TGTGCCAGCAGTCAGGACGGTTTTACTGAAGCTTTCTTT
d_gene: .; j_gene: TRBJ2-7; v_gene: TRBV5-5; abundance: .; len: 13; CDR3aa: CASRGLQSYEQYF; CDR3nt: TGTGCCAGCCGGGGACTCCAATCCTACGAGCAGTACTTC
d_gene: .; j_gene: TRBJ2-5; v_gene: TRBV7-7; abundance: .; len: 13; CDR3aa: CASSRDLQETQYF; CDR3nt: TGTGCTAGCAGCCGGGACTTACAAGAGACCCAGTACTTC
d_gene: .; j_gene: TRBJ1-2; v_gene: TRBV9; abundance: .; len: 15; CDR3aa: CASSVGLQENYGYTF; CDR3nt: TGTGCCAGCAGCGTAGGGCTACAGGAGAACTATGGCTACACCTTC
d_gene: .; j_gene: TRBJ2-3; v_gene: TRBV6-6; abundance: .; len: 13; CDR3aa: CAIEAGSRDTQYF; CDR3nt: TGTGCTATTGAGGCGGGGAGCAGAGATACGCAGTATTTT
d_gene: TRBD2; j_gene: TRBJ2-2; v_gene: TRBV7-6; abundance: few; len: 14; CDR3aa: CASTILTSSGELFF; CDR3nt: TGTGCCAGTACGATCCTGACTAGCTCCGGGGAGCTGTTTTTT
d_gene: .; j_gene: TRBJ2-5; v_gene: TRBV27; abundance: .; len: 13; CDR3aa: CASSRGIQETQYF; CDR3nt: TGTGCCAGCAGTCGTGGGATCCAAGAGACCCAGTACTTC
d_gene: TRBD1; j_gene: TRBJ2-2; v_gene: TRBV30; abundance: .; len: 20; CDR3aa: CAWSEGTGASGDPNTGELFF; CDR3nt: TGTGCCTGGAGTGAAGGGACAGGGGCCAGCGGAGACCCGAACACCGGGGAGCTGTTTTTT
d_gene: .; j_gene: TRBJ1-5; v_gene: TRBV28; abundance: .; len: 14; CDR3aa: CASREGGFAQPQHF; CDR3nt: TGTGCCAGCAGGGAGGGGGGTTTTGCCCAGCCCCAGCATTTT
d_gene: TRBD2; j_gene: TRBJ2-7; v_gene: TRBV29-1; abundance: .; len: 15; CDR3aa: CSVEDGLAGSYEQYF; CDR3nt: TGCAGCGTTGAAGATGGACTAGCAGGCTCCTACGAGCAGTACTTC
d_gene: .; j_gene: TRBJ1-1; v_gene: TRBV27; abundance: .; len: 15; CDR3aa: CASSFGGQWDTEAFF; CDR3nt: TGTGCCAGCAGTTTTGGAGGACAGTGGGACACTGAAGCTTTCTTT
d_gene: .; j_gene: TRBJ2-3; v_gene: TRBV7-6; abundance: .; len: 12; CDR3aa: CASGLTPDTQYF; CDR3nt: TGTGCCAGCGGGCTCACTCCAGATACGCAGTATTTT
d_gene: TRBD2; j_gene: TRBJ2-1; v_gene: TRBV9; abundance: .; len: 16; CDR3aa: CASSVAGGLSYNEQFF; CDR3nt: TGTGCCAGCAGCGTGGCGGGGGGGCTCTCCTACAATGAGCAGTTCTTC
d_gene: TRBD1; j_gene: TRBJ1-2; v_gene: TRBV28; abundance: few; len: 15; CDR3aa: CASSPGQGLRYGYTF; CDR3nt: TGTGCCAGCAGTCCGGGACAGGGACTTCGGTATGGCTACACCTTC
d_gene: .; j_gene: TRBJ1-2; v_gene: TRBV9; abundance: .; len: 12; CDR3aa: CASSVAPDGYTF; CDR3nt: TGTGCCAGCAGCGTAGCTCCTGATGGCTACACCTTC
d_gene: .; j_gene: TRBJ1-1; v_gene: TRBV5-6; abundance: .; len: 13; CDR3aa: CASSLAVTLKGIF; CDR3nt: TGTGCCAGCAGCTTGGCCGTCACCCTGAAGGGAATTTTT
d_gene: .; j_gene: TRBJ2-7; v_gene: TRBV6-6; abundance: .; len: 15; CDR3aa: CASSYQGTGSYEQYF; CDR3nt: TGTGCCAGCAGTTACCAGGGGACGGGCTCCTACGAGCAGTACTTC